The clone carrying this TCR beta chain was recorded many times. What it recognizes is unknown. In the study's own analysis: The study took CDR3 differences across clinicopathological groups and made a distant-metastasis classifier for papillary thyroid cancer from them. TCRdb re-analyzed the PCR reads through MiXCR. The V and J calls come from TCRdb's annotation, not from the publication. The sample lists 2,000 to 3,000 clones; 25% to 30% were seen once. This specimen comes from a study of metastatic and nonmetastatic thyroid tumors. Study as a whole: Repertoires were compared across blood and tumor or nodule tissue from malignant and benign thyroid patients.

Thyroid surgery took place with no prior treatment in any patient. V lost 2 bases, J lost 4 bases, and 15 bases lay in between. CDR1 is MNHEY and CDR2 is SVGEGT in the germline V gene. CDR3 length: 15 amino acids. Whole-study results and caveats: In blood and tumor, TCR beta diversity was reportedly significantly higher in malignant thyroid tumors than in benign nodules.

This TCR derives from a female donor with papillary thyroid cancer or a benign thyroid nodule (not recorded which). Some clones in this sample may be carry-over from other donors' samples. The source material was tumor tissue. This sequence joins TRBV6-2 or TRBV6-3 and TRBJ2-7; D gene ambiguous. The CDR3 here is CASSYLRPNDYEQYF. The CDR3 DNA follows: TGTGCCAGCAGTTACCTCAGACCAAATGATTACGAGCAGTACTTC.